The T cell receptor beta chain under discussion was sequenced for a study of shared clonotypes between healthy human individuals. Donation came from healthy HIV-negative adults that had no recent acute infections or vaccinations. Unmatched junction bases numbered 6, after V lost 4 bases and J lost 8 bases. The CDR3 is 14 amino acids. Per germline, CDR1 SGHRS and CDR2 YFSETQ. Researchers divided each subset's genomic DNA evenly across several immunoSEQ plates. Some clones are missing from TCRdb's copy, which holds only in-frame ones; the method was immunoSEQ multiplex PCR. The sample has over a million clones; under 80% are singletons.

The rearrangement uses TRBV5-1 and TRBJ1-6; the match to TRBD1 covers 7 bases. The sequence was collected from a man aged 18 to 29 in good health. The sample consisted of memory CD4+ T cells sorted from blood. The sample's subset: CD45RA-negative fraction. In DNA, the CDR3 is TGCGCCAGCAGCCAGACAGGGTTGGATTCACCCCTCCACTTT. It translates to CASSQTGLDSPLHF.